This T cell receptor (beta chain) was obtained from a study of graft-versus-host responses after intestinal transplantation. For the study at large: Tacrolimus and steroids were given for about three years to all recipients after anti-thymocyte globulin induction.

Study-level results: Recipient marrow contained GvH clones, some of which appeared first in ileum or blood. High graft-versus-host to host-versus-graft T cell clonal ratios marked allografts of patients with graft-donor macrochimerism.

The repertoire was sequenced with immunoSEQ multiplex PCR; TCRdb's copy has only in-frame clones and lacks some. The table has 75,000 to 100,000 clones, approximately 92% seen once. Deletions cut 6 bases from V and 3 bases from J, with 12 bases between. Germline lookup yields CDR1 SGHDN and CDR2 FVKESK. The CDR3 is made up of 13 amino acids. Note on this clone: No antigen is known for it.

The origin of this receptor is a human patient who received an intestinal transplant, so some T cells may come from the graft donor. The source material was PBMCs, sampled about 450 days after intestinal transplant. The chain couples TRBV14 to TRBJ2-7; tentatively, D is TRBD1 or TRBD2 (5 bases each). CDR3 coding DNA: TGTGCCAGCAGTGGGACCTCACGCTACGAGCAGTACTTC. Translation: CASSGTSRYEQYF.